The clone carrying this T cell receptor beta chain was detected only a few times. Its specificity is unknown. CDR1 and CDR2 from the germline V gene are SGHTS and YDEGEE. V dropped 4 bases and J dropped 0; count of bases not matched to a gene: 7. This CDR3 region has 15 residues. These data are taken from a study of cytomegalovirus exposure and HLA in healthy donors. Study-level points and caveats: Analysis performed later found more than 15,000 TCR beta sequences associated with HLA alleles at 0.05 false discovery rate. High specificity and sensitivity for cytomegalovirus status were reported for the classifier. Follow-up analysis found HLA locus-dependent TCR association rates, highest for DRB1 and lowest for HLA-C.

The PCR ran on 60 Vbeta and 13 Jbeta primers. Assay: immunoSEQ multiplex PCR; the TCRdb copy retains only in-frame clones and omits some. In the table there are some 120,000 clones, more than 80% of which are singletons. This TCR derives from a woman aged 25 to 39 in good health and CMV-seropositive. The sample consisted of PBMCs. V and J are TRBV5-8 and TRBJ2-7; TRBD1 matches 7 bases. In DNA form, the CDR3 reads TGTGCCAGCAGCCACCAGGGACAGTTCTCCTACGAGCAGTACTTC. It encodes CASSHQGQFSYEQYF.